Below, one T cell receptor beta chain is given with its context. These data come from a study of regulatory T cells in long-lasting Graves disease. The CDR3 loop spans 12 amino acids. Germline CDR1 MGHRA, CDR2 YSYEKL. V dropped 0 bases and J dropped 6 bases, with 3 bases sitting between them. To make TCR beta libraries, researchers used iRepertoire HTBI primers and Arm-PCR of CDR3 regions. TCRdb called the multiplex PCR reads again in MiXCR, with one record for every CDR3 protein. The repertoire has a few hundred thousand distinct CDR3 sequences, over 9.5% of them found once; the top ten carry around 18%. Stated time point: newly diagnosed GD, antithyroid drugs for less than 3 months. The TCR library was prepared using RNA isolated from PBMCs. In this cohort, patients came from an endocrinology department located in Xi'an, China. A further study also used this sample, focusing on T cells in Graves' hyperthyroidism and ophthalmopathy. From that study: HTBI primers drove first-round RT-PCR of the TCR CDR3. The model forecast ophthalmopathy, anticipating it by a median roughly 6 months before onset.

The chain couples TRBV4-1 to TRBJ2-1; D not certain. The clonotype comes from a woman aged 18-30 years with Graves disease. Specimen: peripheral blood mononuclear cells (PBMCs), collected at new diagnosis, from a patient treated with antithyroid drugs. The CDR3 DNA reads as TGCGCCAGCAGCCAAGATGGCAATGAGCAGTTCTTC. This gives the protein CASSQDGNEQFF.